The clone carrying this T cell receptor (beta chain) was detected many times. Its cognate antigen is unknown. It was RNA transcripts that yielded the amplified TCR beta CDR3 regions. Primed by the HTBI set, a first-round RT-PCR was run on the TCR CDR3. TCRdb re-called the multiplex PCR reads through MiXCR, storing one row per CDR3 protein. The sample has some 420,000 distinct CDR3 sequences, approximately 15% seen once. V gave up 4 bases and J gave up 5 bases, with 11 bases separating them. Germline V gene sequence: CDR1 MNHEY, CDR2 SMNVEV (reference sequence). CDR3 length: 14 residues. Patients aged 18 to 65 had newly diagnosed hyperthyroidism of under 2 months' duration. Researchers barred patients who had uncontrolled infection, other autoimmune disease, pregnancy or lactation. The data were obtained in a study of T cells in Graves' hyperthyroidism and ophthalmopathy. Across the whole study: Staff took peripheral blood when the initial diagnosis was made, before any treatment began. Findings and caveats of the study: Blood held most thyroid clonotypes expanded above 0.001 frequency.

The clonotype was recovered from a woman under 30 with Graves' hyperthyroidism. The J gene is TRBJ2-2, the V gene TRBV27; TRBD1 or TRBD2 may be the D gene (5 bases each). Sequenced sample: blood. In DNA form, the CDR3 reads TGTGCCAGCAGTTCCGGGACGGCAACCGGGGAGCTGTTTTTT. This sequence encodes CASSSGTATGELFF.